The rows below give T cell receptor beta chains drawn from one sample of a study of beta chain features in type 1 diabetes. This table comes from immunoSEQ multiplex PCR, and its TCRdb copy is limited to in-frame clones, with some not included. This sample has 640,000 or so clones; 11% to 15% occur once, and the top ten carry 0.04%. The sequenced sample consisted of naive CD4+ T cells from blood. Receptors originate from a man between 18 and 35 years old with type 1 diabetes. Each CDR3 is given without its conserved first and last residue. Each record gives: J gene, V gene, CDR3 length, CDR3 protein.

TRBJ2-3,TRBV7-2,13,ASSSSSARADTQY
TRBJ2-1,TRBV6-1,13,ASSFRDRDSIEQF
TRBJ2-3,TRBV4-1,14,ASSQEHRAASDTQY
TRBJ2-2,TRBV28,15,ASNPPGVISTHGELF
TRBJ2-1,TRBV5-4,13,ASSPPWRSYNEQF
TRBJ1-2,TRBV9,16,ASSVVVGQGAGNYGYT
TRBJ2-7,TRBV7-2,11,ASSSLRSYEQY
TRBJ1-2,TRBV5-1,12,ASSLVPGIYGYT
TRBJ2-3,TRBV2,14,ASSSLTSGGTDTQY
TRBJ2-3,TRBV25-1,12,ASKEVGSTDTQY
TRBJ2-7,TRBV30,12,AWSRDIFSYEQY
TRBJ2-3,TRBV18,14,ASSPLPAGGDDTQY
TRBJ2-3,TRBV27,11,ASSLRHTDTQY
TRBJ2-5,TRBV2,13,ASRGDRLYQETQY
TRBJ1-1,TRBV6-5,12,ASSLDRGITEAF
TRBJ2-3,TRBV7-2,13,ASRTGRSGVDTQY
TRBJ2-7,TRBV5-1,14,ASSPPWTNRSYEQY
TRBJ2-2,TRBV7-9,13,ASSWTSGFAGELF
TRBJ2-2,TRBV7-7,13,ASSRTLANTGELF
TRBJ1-2,TRBV6-6,12,ASSYRQSNYGYT
TRBJ1-1,TRBV27,9,ASSLSLGAF
TRBJ1-1,TRBV30,10,AWSWGAAEAF
TRBJ1-2,TRBV20-1,9,SASPHYGYT
TRBJ2-3,TRBV6-6,12,ASIGTDLPDTQY
TRBJ2-7,TRBV7-9,11,ASSLNSAYEQY
TRBJ2-7,TRBV4-3,13,ASSQGNRDINEQY
TRBJ2-6,TRBV25-1,14,ASTTVGGEGANVLT
TRBJ1-3,TRBV15,12,ATSRDPFGNTIY
TRBJ1-4,TRBV30,13,AWSATGTIGEKLF
TRBJ2-7,TRBV5-6,13,ASSSLDWRHDEQY
TRBJ2-2,TRBV28,16,ASSLPGQWTAATGELF
TRBJ2-6,TRBV4-1,15,ASSQDGAVSGANVLT
TRBJ1-6,TRBV4-3,13,ASSQDRAGHSPLH
TRBJ2-3,TRBV11-3,13,ASSLKGTSGNTQY
TRBJ2-5,TRBV7-6,13,ASSRLTGVGETQY
TRBJ2-1,TRBV18,11,ASSPRVGNEQF
TRBJ2-7,TRBV5-1,13,ASSLVAGGPHEQY
TRBJ2-3,TRBV7-3,13,ASSPGGTGGNTQY
TRBJ2-7,TRBV2,12,ASSPDRAKNEQY
TRBJ2-1,TRBV5-4,14,ASSLDSASSYNEQF
TRBJ1-2,TRBV5-1,13,ASNPDSLLHYGYT
TRBJ1-2,TRBV5-6,11,ASSRLHLYGYT
TRBJ2-7,TRBV7-9,15,ASGPGVAGLSSYEQY
TRBJ2-5,TRBV5-1,11,ASSLEGQETQY
TRBJ2-6,TRBV7-2,13,ASSPLFSGANVLT
TRBJ1-1,TRBV27,13,ASSLYARMHTEAF
TRBJ2-3,TRBV5-6,12,ASSLGSSTDTQY
TRBJ2-5,TRBV28,14,ASSLAGQGRKETQY
TRBJ2-7,TRBV7-9,14,ASSSTPGTATYEQY
TRBJ2-7,TRBV18,12,ASSPPGPTVEQY
TRBJ1-1,TRBV29-1,11,SAGGQLNTEAF
TRBJ2-1,TRBV4-2,20,ASSQGGLKGHLPSRSYNEQF
TRBJ1-1,TRBV9,10,ASKGDVTEAF
TRBJ1-6,TRBV19,12,ASSTNGASAPLH
TRBJ2-1,TRBV9,12,ASSVVNSYNEQF